This paragraph covers one T cell receptor beta chain sequence. Some clones are missing from TCRdb's copy, which holds only in-frame ones; the method was immunoSEQ multiplex PCR. The profile shows just under 150,000 clones, about 87% of them singletons. The sample is drawn from a study of blood T cell repertoires in COVID-19. Across the whole study: Some COVID-19 samples were acute and others convalescent; all came from the United States, Italy and Spain.

This TCR came from a woman in her forties or fifties with acute or convalescent COVID-19. The sequencing sample was made of peripheral blood.

The CDR3 DNA sequence: TGCGCCAGCAGCCAAGGACAGAACGATGGCTACACCTTC. It specifies CASSQGQNDGYTF. The rearrangement uses TRBV4-1 and TRBJ1-2, with D maybe TRBD1 (5 bases). CDR1 and CDR2 from the germline V gene are MGHRA and YSYEKL. CDR3 size: 13 residues. Deletions cut 1 base from V and 6 bases from J, with 9 bases between.